These 19 T cell receptor beta chains originate from one sample sequenced in a study of T cells in Graves' hyperthyroidism and ophthalmopathy. There were TCR beta CDR3 regions amplified from RNA transcripts. RT-PCR in the first round (using the HTBI primer set) targeted the TCR CDR3. One entry per CDR3 protein results from TCRdb running MiXCR on the multiplex PCR reads. The sample has some 180,000 distinct CDR3 sequences; approximately 16% are singletons. Material: blood. The receptor set was obtained from a woman aged 50 to 60 with Graves' hyperthyroidism.

This clonotype has at least ten counts. The rearrangement joins TRBV11-3 to TRBJ2-3; D not certain. In germline, CDR1 is SGHNT, CDR2 YENEEA. The V and J ends lost 5 bases and 1 base respectively, with 16 bases between them. The CDR3 length is 16 residues. The CDR3 region is CASSKPLLTRTDTQYF. Written as DNA, the CDR3 is TGTGCCAGCAGCAAACCCTTACTAACACGCACAGATACGCAGTATTTT.

This clonotype has at least ten counts. The chain links TRBV3-1 to TRBJ2-1, with D possibly matching TRBD2 (6 bases). CDR3 length: 14 amino acids. The V end lost 3 bases, the J end lost 7 bases, and 13 bases lay between the germline ends. From germline, CDR1 is LGHDT and CDR2 YNNKEL (reference sequence). CDR3 DNA sequence: TGTGCCAGCAGCCATGCGGGGTTCCTTAATGAGCAGTTCTTC. The encoded protein is CASSHAGFLNEQFF.

This clonotype has ten or more counts. The V and J genes are TRBV30 and TRBJ1-1; 9 bases match TRBD1. The CDR3 spans 14 residues. Germline assignment: CDR1 GTSNPN and CDR2 SVGIG (reference sequence). The V gene end was trimmed by 2 bases and the J gene end by 0 bases; junction bases not matched to a gene: 1. The CDR3 reads CAWSRTGVNTEAFF. CDR3 in DNA: TGTGCCTGGAGTCGGACAGGGGTGAACACTGAAGCTTTCTTT.

The sample holds many counts of this clonotype. V gene TRBV5-4 combines with J gene TRBJ2-7, with 8 bases matching TRBD1. V shed 3 bases and J 3 bases; nucleotides not matched to a gene: 5. Germline loops: CDR1 SGHNT, CDR2 YYREEE (reference sequence). The CDR3 has 14 amino acids. CDR3 sequence reads: CASSSRTGNYEQYF. DNA for the CDR3: TGTGCCAGCAGCTCACGGACAGGGAACTACGAGCAGTACTTC. Full variable domain (rest looked up from reference TRBV5-4 and TRBJ2-7): ETGVTQSPTHLIKTRGQQVTLRCSSQSGHNTVSWYQQALGQGPQFIFQYYREEENGRGNFPPRFSGLQFPNYSSELNVNALELDDSALYLCASSSRTGNYEQYFGPGTRLTVT.

The rearrangement links TRBV3-1 to TRBJ2-7; D could derive from TRBD1 or TRBD2 (5 bases each). Between the trimmed V and J ends, which lost 0 bases and 6 bases, there was a span of 6 bases. Looked up from germline, CDR1 is LGHDT and CDR2 is YNNKEL (reference sequence). The CDR3 totals 12 residues. The CDR3 DNA sequence: TGTGCCAGCAGCCAAGAAGGGACCGAGCAGTACTTC. It translates to CASSQEGTEQYF.

This clonotype was seen many times. The rearrangement uses TRBV5-1 and TRBJ2-1; TRBD2 matches at 11 bases. Per the germline V gene, CDR1 is SGHRS and CDR2 is YFSETQ. The V and J ends lost 5 bases and 5 bases, in that order; junction bases with no gene match: 6. This CDR3 is built from 15 residues. CDR3 sequence: CASRKGLAANNEQFF. The CDR3 DNA is TGCGCCAGCAGAAAGGGACTAGCGGCAAACAATGAGCAGTTCTTC. The whole variable domain, remainder taken from reference TRBV5-1 and TRBJ2-1, is KAGVTQTPRYLIKTRGQQVTLSCSPISGHRSVSWYQQTPGQGLQFLFEYFSETQRNKGNFPGRFSGRQFSNSRSEMNVSTLELGDSALYLCASRKGLAANNEQFFGPGTRLTVL.

V gene TRBV5-1 combines with J gene TRBJ2-5; 9 bases align to TRBD2. This CDR3 spans 15 amino acids. The germline CDR1 and CDR2 sequences are SGHRS and YFSETQ. V gave up 2 bases and J gave up 4 bases; unmatched junction bases: 6. This CDR3 is CASSFIAGGRETQYF. The CDR3 DNA is TGCGCCAGCAGCTTCATCGCGGGAGGGAGAGAGACCCAGTACTTC.

This clonotype was seen more than once but under ten times. The chain joins TRBV16 to TRBJ1-1, with 8 bases identical to TRBD1. Germline assignment: CDR1 KGHSY and CDR2 FQNENV. V shed 3 bases and J 2 bases; nucleotides not matched to a gene: 8. The CDR3 extends over 16 amino acids. Here the CDR3 reads CASSHPPGQVNTEAFF. For the CDR3, the DNA is TGTGCCAGCAGCCATCCCCCGGGACAGGTTAACACTGAAGCTTTCTTT.

The chain is built from TRBV5-8 and TRBJ2-5, with 10 positions matching TRBD1. Looked up from germline, CDR1 is SGHTS and CDR2 is YDEGEE. The ends lost 4 bases at V and 4 bases at J; junction bases unmatched: 7. The CDR3 is 15 amino acids. The CDR3 sequence: CASSLRTGGSETQYF. The CDR3 nucleotides are TGTGCCAGCAGCCTGAGGACAGGGGGTTCAGAGACCCAGTACTTC.

This clonotype showed up many times. The chain links TRBV11-2 to TRBJ2-7, with 10 bases lining up with TRBD2. Germline CDR1 SGHAT, CDR2 FQNNGV. This CDR3 has 15 amino acids. The trim removed 5 bases at V and 2 bases at J, leaving 6 bases unmatched. The CDR3 here is CASSPSSGGTYEQYF. CDR3 in DNA: TGTGCCAGCAGCCCGAGTAGCGGGGGGACCTACGAGCAGTACTTC.

The chain uses TRBV12-3 or TRBV12-4 and TRBJ2-3; 16 bases line up with TRBD2. V shed 6 bases and J 0 bases; nucleotides not matched to a gene: 9. This CDR3 contains 19 residues. CDR3 region: CASRDGTSGRAPSTDTQYF. The CDR3 coding sequence is TGTGCCAGCAGAGACGGGACTAGCGGGAGGGCCCCAAGCACAGATACGCAGTATTTT.

This clonotype was detected ten times or more. The V and J genes are TRBV10-2 and TRBJ1-5; D is ambiguous. The V end was cut by 0 bases, the J end by 9 bases, with 9 bases between. Per germline, CDR1 WSHSY and CDR2 SAAADI. The length of the CDR3 is 13 residues. The chain's CDR3 is CASSESMVMPQHF. For the CDR3, the DNA is TGCGCCAGCAGTGAGTCTATGGTCATGCCCCAGCATTTT.

DNA of the CDR3: TGTGCCAGCAGTTTCGGCGGAAATGGCTACACCTTC. Translation: CASSFGGNGYTF. The J gene is TRBJ1-2, the V gene TRBV28, with D unclear. Germline CDR1 MDHEN, CDR2 SYDVKM. The CDR3 contains 12 residues. Trimming took off 3 bases at V and 6 bases at J, with 8 bases between the two ends.

The gene calls are TRBV3-1 and TRBJ1-3; the D is unclear. V lost 1 base, J lost 4 bases, and 8 bases lay in between. The CDR3 has 14 amino acids. Germline values: CDR1 LGHDT, CDR2 YNNKEL (reference sequence). The CDR3 region has the DNA TGTGCCAGCAGCCAAGGGTCGAGGGGAAACACCATATATTTT. It encodes CASSQGSRGNTIYF. The complete variable domain, with remaining parts taken from reference TRBV3-1 and TRBJ1-3, reads DTAVSQTPKYLVTQMGNDKSIKCEQNLGHDTMYWYKQDSKKFLKIMFSYNNKELIINETVPNRFSPKSPDKAHLNLHINSLELGDSAVYFCASSQGSRGNTIYFGEGSWLTVV.

The table lists this clonotype with a few counts. The chain couples TRBV5-6 to TRBJ2-4; no clear D gene. The length of the CDR3 is 13 residues. Germline-derived CDR1 and CDR2 are SGHDT and YYEEEE. V lost 0 bases, J lost 7 bases, and 8 bases lay in between. The CDR3 reads CASSLGLRNIQYF. The CDR3 coding sequence is TGTGCCAGCAGCTTGGGCTTGAGGAACATTCAGTACTTC.

In regard to this clonotype: A much larger clone sits a single nucleotide away, making a read error possible. The chain uses TRBV20-1 and TRBJ1-2; TRBD1 might be the D (5 bases). The CDR3 sequence is 13 residues long. Looked up from germline, CDR1 is DFQATT and CDR2 is SNEGSKA (reference sequence). V dropped 4 bases and J dropped 4 bases, with 13 bases sitting between them. DNA of the CDR3: TGCAGTGCTAAACGAGGGACGGGCTATGGCTACACCTTC. This gives the protein CSAKRGTGYGYTF.

This clonotype was seen a few times. V and J are TRBV7-9 and TRBJ1-1; D unclear. This CDR3 contains 15 residues. The germline gives CDR1 SEHNR, CDR2 FQNEAQ (reference sequence). Trimming took 5 bases from V and 0 from J, leaving 13 bases between them. CDR3 loop: CASSQAGSLNTEAFF. CDR3 in DNA: TGTGCCAGCAGCCAAGCGGGCAGTTTGAACACTGAAGCTTTCTTT.

This clonotype came up many times. The chain joins TRBV11-2 to TRBJ1-1, with a possible D match to TRBD1 (5 bases). Germline lookup yields CDR1 SGHAT and CDR2 FQNNGV. V was cut by 5 bases and J by 3 bases, with 13 bases left in between. This CDR3 has 14 amino acids. CDR3 residues: CASSPAGSDTEAFF. The CDR3 DNA follows: TGTGCCAGCAGCCCGGCAGGGAGTGACACTGAAGCTTTCTTT. Variable domain in full (rest from reference TRBV11-2 and TRBJ1-1): EAGVAQSPRYKIIEKRQSVAFWCNPISGHATLYWYQQILGQGPKLLIQFQNNGVVDDSQLPKDRFSAERLKGVDSTLKIQPAKLEDSAVYLCASSPAGSDTEAFFGQGTRLTVV.

This clonotype showed up many times. The DNA of the CDR3 is TGTGCCAGCAGTTTATCTGCGACTAGCGGGAGTATAGTCAATGAGCAGTTCTTC. It yields the protein CASSLSATSGSIVNEQFF. The chain has TRBV27 and TRBJ2-1; 12 nucleotides align to TRBD2. This CDR3 comprises 18 residues. J lost 6 bases, V lost 0 bases, and 9 bases had no gene match. Germline loops: CDR1 MNHEY, CDR2 SMNVEV (reference sequence).